This TCR beta chain was captured in a study of regulatory T cells in long-lasting Graves disease. According to the study, TCR beta libraries were built with iRepertoire HTBI primers and CDR3-region Arm-PCR. TCRdb recomputed calls from the multiplex PCR reads with MiXCR, one row per CDR3 protein. The data show approximately 400,000 distinct CDR3 sequences, approximately 16% seen once. V lost 8 bases to trimming and J lost 1 base, with 20 bases between them. The CDR3 is 16 amino acids. Germline values: CDR1 MNHEY, CDR2 SMNVEV (reference sequence). Study-wide results and caveats: Among samples with persistent disease, TRBV28, TRBJ1-2 and TRBJ2-5 were favored.

This clonotype has ten or more counts. No antigen is known for it. Time point reported: newly diagnosed GD, antithyroid drugs for less than 3 months. Scientists built the TCR library using RNA that was extracted from PBMCs. The sample was also linked to a second study, of T cells in Graves' hyperthyroidism and ophthalmopathy.

The rearrangement uses TRBV27 and TRBJ1-1; the D gene is possibly TRBD1 (5 bases). The sequence was collected from a woman aged 40 to 50 with Graves disease. Sequences were derived from peripheral blood mononuclear cells (PBMCs), sampled at new diagnosis, from a patient treated with antithyroid drugs. The chain's CDR3 is CASSIGGLQGNTEAFF. For the CDR3, the DNA is TGTGCCAGCTCGATTGGCGGACTCCAGGGGAACACTGAAGCTTTCTTT.